This is a list of T cell receptor beta chains from one sample in a study of T cells after yellow fever vaccination. TCRdb fed the 5' RACE reads into MiXCR, producing one record per CDR3 protein. Of hundreds of thousands of distinct CDR3 sequences in the sample, around 21% are singletons; the top ten hold 13% to 15%. Sequencing used PBMCs, obtained 15 days after the yellow fever booster vaccination. The receptor set was obtained from a man aged 30 to 45 who received the YFV17D yellow fever vaccine. Both conserved end residues are part of each CDR3. The order of the fields is D gene, V gene, clone size, J gene, CDR3 protein, CDR3 DNA. The D gene is left open where the match is weak. Not every row has a clone size; where given, it reads once, few, many or a size class.

TRBD1	TRBV20-1	few	TRBJ2-5	CSAHRGETQYF	TGCAGTGCCCACAGGGGAGAGACCCAGTACTTC
.	TRBV11-2	.	TRBJ2-4	CASRGLRRGENIQYF	TGTGCCAGCAGAGGTCTAAGGAGGGGTGAAAACATTCAGTACTTC
.	TRBV7-2	.	TRBJ2-5	CASSARLGSRKQETQYF	TGTGCCAGCAGCGCCCGTCTGGGTTCGCGGAAACAAGAGACCCAGTACTTC
.	TRBV5-1	few	TRBJ2-7	CASSLSARSYEQYF	TGCGCCAGCAGCTTGTCGGCTAGAAGTTACGAGCAGTACTTC
.	TRBV4-3	.	TRBJ2-7	CASSPEGGGAYEQYF	TGCGCCAGCAGCCCAGAAGGGGGAGGCGCCTACGAGCAGTACTTC
TRBD2	TRBV10-3	once	TRBJ2-1	CAISKGLAGISEQFF	TGTGCCATCAGTAAAGGACTAGCGGGAATTAGTGAGCAGTTCTTC
.	TRBV20-1	few	TRBJ2-1	CSGAGPAGYNEQFF	TGCAGCGGAGCGGGTCCCGCCGGATACAATGAGCAGTTCTTC
TRBD2	TRBV18	few	TRBJ2-1	CASSPPGGAGNDNEQFF	TGTGCCAGCTCACCACCGGGAGGGGCGGGGAACGACAATGAGCAGTTCTTC
.	TRBV9	few	TRBJ2-3	CASSVRPGADTQYF	TGTGCCAGCAGCGTACGCCCCGGGGCAGATACGCAGTATTTT
.	TRBV12-3/TRBV12-4	.	TRBJ1-2	CASKSKGTSYTF	TGTGCCAGCAAATCGAAAGGGACGAGCTACACCTTC
TRBD2	TRBV5-1	.	TRBJ2-5	CASSGLAGDRETQYF	TGCGCCAGCAGCGGCCTAGCGGGAGATCGAGAGACCCAGTACTTC
TRBD2	TRBV4-3	.	TRBJ2-5	CASSQVLTSGTETQYF	TGCGCCAGCAGCCAAGTTCTAACTAGCGGGACAGAGACCCAGTACTTC
TRBD1	TRBV4-3	few	TRBJ2-2	CASSQFRRGRLKTGELFF	TGCGCCAGCAGCCAATTTCGAAGGGGGCGGTTGAAGACCGGGGAGCTGTTTTTT
.	TRBV12-3/TRBV12-4	many	TRBJ2-7	CASRAWGGYEQYF	TGTGCCAGCAGAGCTTGGGGCGGTTACGAGCAGTACTTC
.	TRBV24-1	.	TRBJ2-6	CATSEWRRGANVLTF	TGTGCCACCAGTGAATGGCGGCGGGGGGCCAACGTCCTGACTTTC
.	TRBV13	.	TRBJ2-6	CASNSRGANVLTF	TGTGCCAGCAACTCGAGAGGGGCCAACGTCCTGACTTTC